Listed below are T cell receptor beta chains from one sample, sequenced in a study of T cells in localized non-small cell lung cancer. Sequencing used immunoSEQ multiplex PCR; TCRdb keeps in-frame clones, though not all of them. The sample lists around 16,000 clones; roughly 80% were seen once. The sequenced sample was peripheral blood, obtained before any cancer treatment. Every receptor here comes from a male donor at least 60 years old with stage I lung adenocarcinoma. Each CDR3 is given without its conserved first and last residue. The D gene is left open where the match is weak.

v_call cdr3_length d_call cdr3_aa
TRBV4-1 12 TRBD1 ASSPRQGSETQY
TRBV6-1 14 TRBD2 ASSDEAGGGTDTQY
TRBV19 12 TRBD1 ASSIDRGSGELF
TRBV28 15 TRBD1 ASSRLYGDRASYEQY
TRBV18 15 TRBD1 ASSRLTGGQNTGELF
TRBV10-3 14 NA AISESGTSNTGELF
TRBV4-1 11 TRBD1 ATGTGPYNEQF
TRBV2 13 NA ASRGEDGSGYEQY
TRBV19 12 NA ASSIVSVGETQY
TRBV11-3 13 NA ASSPMRAGQETQY
TRBV19 9 NA ASSGTGELF
TRBV19 13 NA ASSMGGSQNSPLH
TRBV9 14 NA ASSEEGGMAKNIQY
TRBV14 14 TRBD2 ASSQPGTSLTGELF
TRBV6-5 12 TRBD2 ATRLAGHYNEQF
TRBV7-9 14 TRBD2 ASSPSGRGNSYEQY
TRBV5-6 11 TRBD1 ASSRDRVHGYT
TRBV7-9 12 NA ASSRSGVNTEAF
TRBV11-2 12 TRBD1 ASSFRDSSYEQY
TRBV11-3 13 NA ASSLEGPNTGELF
TRBV18 13 TRBD2 ASSPGLATYNEQF
TRBV15 15 NA ATSRDYRGLSTDTQY
TRBV18 13 TRBD1 ASSLQGANTGELF
TRBV6-1 11 NA ASSEGWAREAF